This T cell receptor beta chain emerged from a study of T cell responses to AZD1222 COVID-19 vaccine. General study findings and limits: Reportedly, nearly half of unique spike TCRs recognized epitopes outside B.1.351/B.1.1.7 mutations.

Turning to this clone: Its cognate antigen is unknown.

Repertoires were generated with immunoSEQ multiplex PCR, while TCRdb's copy carries only in-frame clones and drops some. The sample has around 150,000 clones; around 92% are singletons. Trimming removed 1 base from V and 0 bases from J, with 10 bases in between. The length of the CDR3 is 15 residues. Germline V gives CDR1 LGHNA, CDR2 YNFKEQ. This receptor was obtained from an adult in good health. This chain connects TRBV4-2 to TRBJ2-7; the D is unclear. Specimen: peripheral blood, collected on day 0 of AZD1222 vaccination. The CDR3 spells CASSQGRVVSYEQYF. The CDR3 DNA reads TGTGCCAGCAGCCAAGGGCGTGTTGTCTCCTACGAGCAGTACTTC.